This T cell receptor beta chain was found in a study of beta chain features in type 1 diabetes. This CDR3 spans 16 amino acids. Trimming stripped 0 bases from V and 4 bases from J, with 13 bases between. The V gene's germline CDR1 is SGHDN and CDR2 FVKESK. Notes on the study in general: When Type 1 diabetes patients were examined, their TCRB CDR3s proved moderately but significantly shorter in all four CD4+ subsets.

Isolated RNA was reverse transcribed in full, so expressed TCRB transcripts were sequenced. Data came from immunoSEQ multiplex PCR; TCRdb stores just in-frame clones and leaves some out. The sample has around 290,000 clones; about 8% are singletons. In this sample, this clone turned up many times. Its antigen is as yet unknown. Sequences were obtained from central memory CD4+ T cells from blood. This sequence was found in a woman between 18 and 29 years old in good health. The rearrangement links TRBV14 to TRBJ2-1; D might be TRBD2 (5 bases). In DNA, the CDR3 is TGTGCCAGCAGCCAAGATCGAGGGTTTAGGTACAATGAGCAGTTCTTC. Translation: CASSQDRGFRYNEQFF. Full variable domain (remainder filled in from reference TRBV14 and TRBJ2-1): EAGVTQFPSHSVIEKGQTVTLRCDPISGHDNLYWYRRVMGKEIKFLLHFVKESKQDESGMPNNRFLAERTGGTYSTLKVQPAELEDSGVYFCASSQDRGFRYNEQFFGPGTRLTVL.